The rows below give T cell receptor beta chains drawn from one sample of a study of T cells in localized non-small cell lung cancer. Assay used: immunoSEQ multiplex PCR; TCRdb lists only in-frame clones, some missing. The data contain tens of thousands of clones, about 90% of them seen just once; the ten biggest clones take up 25% to 30%. Sequences were derived from peripheral blood, sampled before any cancer treatment. These receptors were obtained from a male donor at least 60 years old with stage I squamous cell lung carcinoma. Both conserved end residues are part of each CDR3. D genes are given only for firm matches. Expanded clones get a size class; other rows say once, few or many, or leave the size out.

CDR3 length: 15; J gene: TRBJ2-3; D gene: NA; clone size: few; V gene: TRBV7-2; CDR3 protein: CASSTLRVSTDTQYF; CDR3 DNA: TGTGCCAGCAGCACACTCCGGGTTAGCACAGATACGCAGTATTTT
CDR3 length: 14; J gene: TRBJ2-7; D gene: TRBD2; clone size: NA; V gene: TRBV7-2; CDR3 protein: CASSLEAGDYEQYF; CDR3 DNA: TGTGCCAGCAGCTTAGAAGCGGGAGACTACGAGCAGTACTTC
CDR3 length: 14; J gene: TRBJ2-1; D gene: NA; clone size: NA; V gene: TRBV11-2; CDR3 protein: CASSTSSENNEQFF; CDR3 DNA: TGTGCCAGCAGCACCTCTAGCGAGAACAATGAGCAGTTCTTC
CDR3 length: 16; J gene: TRBJ2-3; D gene: TRBD2; clone size: NA; V gene: TRBV19; CDR3 protein: CASSLSSGVEADTQYF; CDR3 DNA: TGTGCCAGTAGTCTCTCTAGCGGGGTTGAGGCAGATACGCAGTATTTT
CDR3 length: 15; J gene: TRBJ2-7; D gene: TRBD1; clone size: NA; V gene: TRBV5-5; CDR3 protein: CASSSRTGQPYEQYF; CDR3 DNA: TGTGCCAGCAGCTCAAGGACAGGTCAACCCTACGAGCAGTACTTC
CDR3 length: 15; J gene: TRBJ2-3; D gene: NA; clone size: NA; V gene: TRBV5-1; CDR3 protein: CASSLGLSSTDTQYF; CDR3 DNA: TGCGCCAGCAGCCTTGGACTTTCCTCCACAGATACGCAGTATTTT
CDR3 length: 16; J gene: TRBJ2-4; D gene: TRBD2; clone size: NA; V gene: TRBV18; CDR3 protein: CASSPELAGDDGIQYF; CDR3 DNA: TGTGCCAGCTCACCAGAGCTAGCGGGGGATGACGGCATTCAGTACTTC
CDR3 length: 15; J gene: TRBJ2-5; D gene: NA; clone size: once; V gene: TRBV6-5; CDR3 protein: CASRLDGEYQETQYF; CDR3 DNA: TGTGCCAGCAGGCTGGACGGGGAGTACCAAGAGACCCAGTACTTC
CDR3 length: 17; J gene: TRBJ2-2; D gene: TRBD1; clone size: NA; V gene: TRBV7-2; CDR3 protein: CASSLERGGPFTGELFF; CDR3 DNA: TGTGCCAGCAGCTTAGAGCGAGGGGGCCCATTCACCGGGGAGCTGTTTTTT
CDR3 length: 15; J gene: TRBJ2-1; D gene: TRBD2; clone size: NA; V gene: TRBV2; CDR3 protein: CASSVASGRYNEQFF; CDR3 DNA: TGTGCCAGCAGTGTAGCTAGCGGAAGATACAATGAGCAGTTCTTC
CDR3 length: 20; J gene: TRBJ2-7; D gene: TRBD2; clone size: NA; V gene: TRBV10-3; CDR3 protein: CAISESFMASGRPFSYEQYF; CDR3 DNA: TGTGCCATCAGTGAGTCTTTTATGGCTAGCGGGAGACCATTCTCCTACGAGCAGTACTTC
CDR3 length: 11; J gene: TRBJ2-7; D gene: NA; clone size: once; V gene: TRBV2; CDR3 protein: CASSREYEQYF; CDR3 DNA: TGTGCCAGCTCTAGGGAATACGAGCAGTACTTC
CDR3 length: 13; J gene: TRBJ1-5; D gene: NA; clone size: NA; V gene: TRBV7-2; CDR3 protein: CASSYTTNQPQHF; CDR3 DNA: TGTGCCAGCAGTTACACAACGAATCAGCCCCAGCATTTT
CDR3 length: 15; J gene: TRBJ1-1; D gene: TRBD1; clone size: once; V gene: TRBV5-1; CDR3 protein: CASSLVQGGRTEAFF; CDR3 DNA: TGCGCCAGCAGCTTGGTTCAGGGGGGAAGGACTGAAGCTTTCTTT
CDR3 length: 13; J gene: TRBJ2-7; D gene: NA; clone size: NA; V gene: TRBV6-5; CDR3 protein: CASRYRQVGEQYF; CDR3 DNA: TGTGCCAGCAGGTACAGACAGGTCGGCGAGCAGTACTTC
CDR3 length: 13; J gene: TRBJ1-1; D gene: NA; clone size: NA; V gene: TRBV6-1; CDR3 protein: CASSESSPVEAFF; CDR3 DNA: TGTGCCAGCAGTGAATCTTCACCCGTCGAAGCTTTCTTT
CDR3 length: 13; J gene: TRBJ1-1; D gene: TRBD1; clone size: NA; V gene: TRBV7-2; CDR3 protein: CASSMGQHTEAFF; CDR3 DNA: TGTGCCAGCAGCATGGGACAGCACACTGAAGCTTTCTTT
CDR3 length: 15; J gene: TRBJ2-1; D gene: TRBD2; clone size: once; V gene: TRBV7-6; CDR3 protein: CASSLAGGGFNEQFF; CDR3 DNA: TGTGCCAGCAGCTTAGCTGGGGGAGGGTTCAATGAGCAGTTCTTC
CDR3 length: 15; J gene: TRBJ1-1; D gene: NA; clone size: few; V gene: TRBV2; CDR3 protein: CASSIRPTKNTEAFF; CDR3 DNA: TGTGCCAGCAGTATCAGACCGACCAAGAACACTGAAGCTTTCTTT
CDR3 length: 14; J gene: TRBJ1-1; D gene: NA; clone size: NA; V gene: TRBV29-1; CDR3 protein: CSVEPGGMNTEAFF; CDR3 DNA: TGCAGCGTTGAACCTGGGGGGATGAACACTGAAGCTTTCTTT
CDR3 length: 14; J gene: TRBJ1-2; D gene: TRBD1; clone size: NA; V gene: TRBV7-3; CDR3 protein: CASSFGQGISGYTF; CDR3 DNA: TGTGCCAGCAGCTTTGGACAGGGCATATCTGGCTACACCTTC
CDR3 length: 15; J gene: TRBJ2-7; D gene: NA; clone size: NA; V gene: TRBV19; CDR3 protein: CASSGGAGLVYEQYF; CDR3 DNA: TGTGCCAGTAGTGGTGGGGCAGGGCTCGTCTACGAGCAGTACTTC
CDR3 length: 14; J gene: TRBJ1-3; D gene: TRBD1; clone size: NA; V gene: TRBV7-2; CDR3 protein: CASSPGQGLRTIYF; CDR3 DNA: TGTGCCAGCAGCCCAGGACAGGGACTGAGAACCATATATTTT
CDR3 length: 17; J gene: TRBJ2-2; D gene: TRBD2; clone size: NA; V gene: TRBV19; CDR3 protein: CASSPGLAGPNTGELFF; CDR3 DNA: TGTGCCAGTAGTCCGGGACTAGCGGGTCCGAACACCGGGGAGCTGTTTTTT
CDR3 length: 13; J gene: TRBJ2-3; D gene: TRBD2; clone size: NA; V gene: TRBV6-1; CDR3 protein: CASKRGAPDTQYF; CDR3 DNA: TGTGCCAGCAAGCGGGGGGCCCCAGATACGCAGTATTTT
CDR3 length: 14; J gene: TRBJ1-1; D gene: TRBD1; clone size: NA; V gene: TRBV5-4; CDR3 protein: CASSLDGNRGATFF; CDR3 DNA: TGTGCCAGCAGCTTGGACGGAAACAGGGGGGCGACTTTCTTT
CDR3 length: 14; J gene: TRBJ2-3; D gene: NA; clone size: once; V gene: TRBV30; CDR3 protein: CAWSVTGGTDTQYF; CDR3 DNA: TGTGCCTGGAGTGTAACCGGGGGTACAGATACGCAGTATTTT
CDR3 length: 15; J gene: TRBJ2-2; D gene: TRBD1; clone size: NA; V gene: TRBV10-3; CDR3 protein: CAISEQGADAGELFF; CDR3 DNA: TGTGCCATCAGTGAACAGGGGGCAGACGCCGGGGAGCTGTTTTTT
CDR3 length: 14; J gene: TRBJ1-1; D gene: NA; clone size: NA; V gene: TRBV5-1; CDR3 protein: CASRSLTGGTEAFF; CDR3 DNA: TGCGCCAGCAGGAGTCTTACCGGGGGCACTGAAGCTTTCTTT
CDR3 length: 15; J gene: TRBJ2-5; D gene: NA; clone size: NA; V gene: TRBV7-2; CDR3 protein: CASSSTLLQRETQYF; CDR3 DNA: TGTGCCAGCAGCTCGACCTTGCTCCAAAGGGAGACCCAGTACTTC
CDR3 length: 14; J gene: TRBJ2-1; D gene: TRBD2; clone size: NA; V gene: TRBV30; CDR3 protein: CAWGGASGRGEQFF; CDR3 DNA: TGTGCCTGGGGCGGGGCTAGCGGGAGGGGTGAGCAGTTCTTC
CDR3 length: 13; J gene: TRBJ1-4; D gene: NA; clone size: NA; V gene: TRBV5-1; CDR3 protein: CASSLTGWEKLFF; CDR3 DNA: TGCGCCAGCAGCTTGACGGGGTGGGAAAAACTGTTTTTT
CDR3 length: 14; J gene: TRBJ1-5; D gene: TRBD1; clone size: NA; V gene: TRBV6-1; CDR3 protein: CASSENQGVKPQHF; CDR3 DNA: TGTGCCAGCAGTGAAAATCAGGGGGTAAAACCCCAGCATTTT
CDR3 length: 16; J gene: TRBJ2-7; D gene: TRBD1; clone size: once; V gene: TRBV5-1; CDR3 protein: CASSLGPRDRDYEQYF; CDR3 DNA: TGCGCCAGCAGCTTGGGGCCCCGGGACAGGGATTACGAGCAGTACTTC
CDR3 length: 15; J gene: TRBJ1-4; D gene: TRBD1; clone size: NA; V gene: TRBV4-1; CDR3 protein: CASSQATGGNEKLFF; CDR3 DNA: TGCGCCAGCAGCCAAGCAACAGGGGGTAATGAAAAACTGTTTTTT
CDR3 length: 13; J gene: TRBJ1-1; D gene: TRBD1; clone size: few; V gene: TRBV6-6; CDR3 protein: CASTVQGGTEAFF; CDR3 DNA: TGTGCCAGCACTGTCCAGGGGGGCACTGAAGCTTTCTTT
CDR3 length: 12; J gene: TRBJ2-2; D gene: NA; clone size: NA; V gene: TRBV30; CDR3 protein: CAWSDSFGELFF; CDR3 DNA: TGTGCCTGGAGCGACAGCTTCGGGGAGCTGTTTTTT
CDR3 length: 14; J gene: TRBJ1-4; D gene: NA; clone size: NA; V gene: TRBV9; CDR3 protein: CASSPTGREEKLFF; CDR3 DNA: TGTGCCAGCAGCCCTACGGGAAGGGAAGAAAAACTGTTTTTT
CDR3 length: 16; J gene: TRBJ2-3; D gene: TRBD2; clone size: NA; V gene: TRBV10-1; CDR3 protein: CASRLGLASSTDTQYF; CDR3 DNA: TGCGCCAGCAGACTAGGACTAGCTTCTAGCACAGATACGCAGTATTTT
CDR3 length: 14; J gene: TRBJ1-2; D gene: TRBD1; clone size: NA; V gene: TRBV29-1; CDR3 protein: CSVENPDRVGGYTF; CDR3 DNA: TGCAGCGTTGAGAACCCCGACAGGGTGGGAGGCTACACCTTC
CDR3 length: 13; J gene: TRBJ2-7; D gene: TRBD1; clone size: NA; V gene: TRBV29-1; CDR3 protein: CSVEGQGVDEQYF; CDR3 DNA: TGCAGCGTTGAAGGACAGGGGGTCGACGAGCAGTACTTC
CDR3 length: 15; J gene: TRBJ2-3; D gene: NA; clone size: NA; V gene: TRBV5-1; CDR3 protein: CASSFAGISTDTQYF; CDR3 DNA: TGCGCCAGCAGCTTCGCAGGGATTAGCACAGATACGCAGTATTTT
CDR3 length: 16; J gene: TRBJ1-1; D gene: TRBD1; clone size: NA; V gene: TRBV30; CDR3 protein: CAWRPWEGQGGTEAFF; CDR3 DNA: TGTGCCTGGAGGCCGTGGGAGGGACAGGGCGGCACTGAAGCTTTCTTT
CDR3 length: 14; J gene: TRBJ2-5; D gene: NA; clone size: NA; V gene: TRBV5-1; CDR3 protein: CASSLEWQQETQYF; CDR3 DNA: TGCGCCAGCAGCTTGGAGTGGCAGCAAGAGACCCAGTACTTC
CDR3 length: 15; J gene: TRBJ2-7; D gene: TRBD1; clone size: NA; V gene: TRBV5-1; CDR3 protein: CASSLRGQGALEQYF; CDR3 DNA: TGCGCCAGCAGCTTGAGGGGACAGGGGGCGCTTGAGCAGTACTTC
CDR3 length: 15; J gene: TRBJ2-1; D gene: TRBD2; clone size: NA; V gene: TRBV7-7; CDR3 protein: CASSLGLAGGDEQFF; CDR3 DNA: TGTGCTAGCAGCTTAGGACTAGCGGGGGGGGATGAGCAGTTCTTC